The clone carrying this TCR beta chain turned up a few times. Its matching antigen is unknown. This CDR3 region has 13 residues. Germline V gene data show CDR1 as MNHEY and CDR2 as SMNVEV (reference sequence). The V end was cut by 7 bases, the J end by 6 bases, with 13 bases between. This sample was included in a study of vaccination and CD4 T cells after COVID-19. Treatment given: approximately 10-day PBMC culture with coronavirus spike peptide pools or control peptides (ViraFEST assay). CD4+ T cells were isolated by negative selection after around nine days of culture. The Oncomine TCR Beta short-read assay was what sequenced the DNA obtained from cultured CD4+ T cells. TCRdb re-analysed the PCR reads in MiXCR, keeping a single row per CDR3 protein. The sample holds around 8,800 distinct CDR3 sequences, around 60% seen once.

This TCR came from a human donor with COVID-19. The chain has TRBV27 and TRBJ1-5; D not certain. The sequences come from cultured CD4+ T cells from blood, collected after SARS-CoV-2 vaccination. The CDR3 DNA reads TGTGCCAGCACCGCGGACCCCGGTCAGCCCCAGCATTTT. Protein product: CASTADPGQPQHF.